This entry concerns a single T cell receptor beta chain. The protocol was immunoSEQ multiplex PCR, while the TCRdb copy is restricted to in-frame clones and leaves out a portion. The table includes 25,000 to 30,000 clones, approximately 81% detected once. The length of the CDR3 is 16 residues. Germline CDR1 and CDR2: SGHRS and YFSETQ. The V and J ends lost 1 base and 7 bases respectively, with 17 bases between them. This record belongs to a study of blood T cell repertoires in COVID-19. Study summary: The analysed material was cDNA or gDNA that came from T cells, B-cell-depleted T cells, or PBMCs.

The source of this sequence is a woman aged 55-69 years with acute or convalescent COVID-19. The sequenced sample consisted of peripheral blood. V and J are TRBV5-1 and TRBJ1-4; tentatively, D is TRBD1 (6 bases). CDR3 sequence: CASSLRGGDIGEKLFF. The CDR3 nucleotides read TGCGCCAGCAGCTTGCGGGGAGGGGACATAGGTGAAAAACTGTTTTTT. The full variable domain, rest sourced from reference TRBV5-1 and TRBJ1-4, is KAGVTQTPRYLIKTRGQQVTLSCSPISGHRSVSWYQQTPGQGLQFLFEYFSETQRNKGNFPGRFSGRQFSNSRSEMNVSTLELGDSALYLCASSLRGGDIGEKLFFGSGTQLSVL.